This record covers a single T cell receptor (beta chain). Its antigen is as yet unknown. During its preparation, the TCRbeta library received unique molecular identifiers. In TCRdb, the PCR reads were re-called with MiXCR into one record per CDR3 protein. Of 550,000 to 800,000 distinct CDR3 sequences in the sample, approximately 14% were seen once. This sample is part of a study of T-cell reconstitution after alpha-beta-depleted transplantation in children. Study-wide results and caveats: Some patients' high day-60 TCRbeta diversity was traced to surviving recipient T cells and thymic progenitors.

V lost 5 bases, J lost 2 bases, and 10 bases lay in between. CDR1 SGHAT and CDR2 FQDESV come from the germline V gene (reference sequence). The CDR3 is 14 amino acids. The receptor was derived from a girl aged 2 to 10 with congenital amegakaryocytic thrombocytopenia, due to receive a stem cell transplant. The gene calls are TRBV11-1 and TRBJ2-1; no reliable D call. The specimen comprised PBMCs, sampled before TCRalphabeta/CD19-depleted stem cell transplant. For the CDR3, the DNA is TGTGCCAGCAGCGGGGTACGGCCCTACAATGAGCAGTTCTTC. Its protein is CASSGVRPYNEQFF.